The sequence of this TCR beta chain was determined in a study of OX40 agonist ivuxolimab in advanced cancers. General observations from the study: Patients who responded partially at 0.1-3.0 mg/kg showed clonal expansion ranking among the lowest. Normalized T-cell clonal expansion was also low in a subset of nonresponders.

Concerning this clone itself: Its antigen is unknown.

The data were produced by immunoSEQ multiplex PCR, yet TCRdb's version contains in-frame clones alone and is incomplete. The sample comprises some 97,000 clones, about 91% of which are singletons, and around 0.58% rests with the top ten. This CDR3 is built from 16 residues. In germline, CDR1 is LNHNV, CDR2 YYDKDF (reference sequence). V was clipped by 2 bases and J by 3 bases, with 15 bases between them. The specimen comprised CD4+ or CD8+ T cells sorted from blood, sampled in a trial of the OX40 agonist ivuxolimab. The source of this sequence is an adult with an advanced solid tumor such as melanoma, head and neck, liver or kidney cancer. This chain links TRBV15 with TRBJ2-3; D assignment may be TRBD1 or TRBD2 (5 bases each). CDR3 protein: CATSRLTGTGTDTQYF. CDR3 sequence (DNA): TGTGCCACCAGCAGACTGACCGGGACGGGAACAGATACGCAGTATTTT.